This T cell receptor beta chain was sequenced for a study of T-cell reconstitution after alpha-beta-depleted transplantation in children. This clonotype was counted between two and nine times. The CDR3 covers 14 residues. Deletions cut 3 bases from V and 0 bases from J, with 10 bases between. Germline CDR1 DFQATT, CDR2 SNEGSKA (reference sequence). A library of TCRbeta sequences, prepared with unique molecular identifiers, was generated. Each CDR3 protein gets one entry after TCRdb re-called the PCR reads with MiXCR. Of about 540,000 distinct CDR3 sequences listed, around 17% are singletons. The TCR sequence derives from a human donor who donated a stem cell graft to a child with acute lymphoblastic leukemia. This sample comprised PBMCs from the stem cell graft donor, obtained from the stem cell graft. This rearrangement joins TRBV20-1 to TRBJ2-3; D gene uncertain. CDR3 loop: CSASYGPSTDTQYF. CDR3 bases: TGCAGTGCTAGTTACGGTCCTAGCACAGATACGCAGTATTTT.